The 25 T cell receptor beta chains below were found in one sample sequenced in a study of blood T cells in healthy people across ages. It was with a sample-barcoded 5' primer and a J-beta primer mix that a second PCR of roughly 7 to 12 cycles was run. From the 5' RACE reads, TCRdb called clonotypes with MiXCR, one entry per CDR3 protein. The data contain 750,000 to 1,000,000 distinct CDR3 sequences, 25% to 35% of them singletons. A further study also used this sample, focusing on T cells of mothers and their children.

The specimen was blood. Receptor source: a middle-aged woman in good health.

The genes are TRBV7-2 and TRBJ2-2; TRBD2 aligns across 13 bases. CDR1 is SGHTA, CDR2 FQGNSA, per germline. The V gene end was trimmed by 4 bases and the J gene end by 8 bases; junction bases not matched to a gene: 7. The CDR3 spans 16 residues. The CDR3 DNA reads as TGTGCCAGCAGCTGGACCGGGACTAGCGGGGTGGGGGAGCTGTTTTTT. This codes for CASSWTGTSGVGELFF.

In this sample, this clonotype turned up a few times. The V call is TRBV20-1, the J call TRBJ2-1, with 12 bases identical to TRBD2. The V segment lost 6 bases and the J segment 6 bases; nucleotides outside the gene matches: 3. The CDR3 totals 13 residues. Germline CDR1 and CDR2: DFQATT and SNEGSKA (reference sequence). The CDR3 spells CSALAGGSNEQFF. CDR3 coding DNA: TGCAGTGCCCTAGCGGGGGGGAGCAATGAGCAGTTCTTC.

The chain recombines TRBV20-1 with TRBJ1-5; no reliable D call. The CDR3 consists of 12 residues. V shed 2 bases and J shed 4 bases, with 6 bases lying between them. In germline, CDR1 is DFQATT, CDR2 SNEGSKA (reference sequence). The CDR3 reads CSARHTNQPQHF. The CDR3 bases are TGCAGTGCTAGACACACGAATCAGCCCCAGCATTTT.

The chain couples TRBV9 to TRBJ2-3; possible D gene TRBD2, 5 bases. The CDR3 consists of 16 residues. The germline V and J ends were trimmed by 3 bases and 0 bases, with 14 bases remaining between them. The germline CDR1 and CDR2 sequences are SGDLS and YYNGEE. Here the CDR3 DNA reads TGTGCCAGCAGCGGACAAACGGGGTTCAGCACAGATACGCAGTATTTT. Translation gives CASSGQTGFSTDTQYF.

This clonotype has only a few counts. This chain joins TRBV6-5 and TRBJ2-7, with TRBD1 matching over 8 bases. The CDR3 loop spans 14 amino acids. The V and J ends lost 7 bases and 4 bases, in that order; junction bases with no gene match: 9. Germline V gene data show CDR1 as MNHEY and CDR2 as SVGAGI. The DNA of the CDR3 is TGTGCCAGCAATCCCGGGACAGGCGCGTACGAGCAGTACTTC. It yields the protein CASNPGTGAYEQYF.

In this sample, this clonotype turned up a few times. This chain uses TRBV7-9 with TRBJ2-2, with TRBD1 identical over 11 bases. Germline CDR1 SEHNR, CDR2 FQNEAQ (reference sequence). V was pared by 5 bases and J by 4 bases, with 3 bases of the junction left unmatched. The CDR3 spans 15 residues. CDR3 DNA sequence: TGTGCCAGCAGCCGCGGGACAGGGGGCACCGGGGAGCTGTTTTTT. Translated: CASSRGTGGTGELFF.

This clonotype appeared a single time. The chain uses TRBV11-3 and TRBJ2-7; 11 nucleotides align to TRBD2. Gene TRBJ2-5 matches the end of the DNA better, so the J call may be wrong. The germline V gene encodes CDR1 SGHNT and CDR2 YENEEA. The CDR3 runs 15 residues. The CDR3 here is CASSFSASGGETQYF. Here the CDR3 DNA reads TGTGCCAGCAGCTTTTCGGCTAGCGGGGGGGAGACCCAGTACTTC.

This clonotype occurred a few times. At one end, the junction sequence differs from germline, possibly due to a read error. The V gene is TRBV9, the J gene TRBJ1-2; a weak D match, TRBD1 (6 bases). CDR1 is SGDLS and CDR2 is YYNGEE in the germline V gene. CDR3 length: 14 amino acids. CDR3: CTSSVGGADYGYTF. The CDR3, as DNA: TGTACCAGCAGCGTAGGGGGGGCCGACTATGGCTACACCTTC.

This clonotype was seen a few times. The chain has TRBV5-1 and TRBJ2-2; tentatively, D is TRBD2 (5 bases). CDR1 is SGHRS and CDR2 is YFSETQ in the germline V gene. The length of the CDR3 is 17 residues. The V end was cut by 4 bases, the J end by 5 bases, with 21 bases between. This chain's CDR3 is CASSLRTPGGGTGELFF. The CDR3 DNA reads as TGCGCCAGCAGCCTGCGTACTCCGGGCGGCGGGACCGGGGAGCTGTTTTTT.

This chain uses TRBV11-2 with TRBJ2-1; D remains unclear. The V end was cut by 4 bases, the J end by 2 bases, with 15 bases between. Germline V gives CDR1 SGHAT, CDR2 FQNNGV. This CDR3 region has 16 residues. CDR3 sequence (DNA): TGTGCCAGCAGCTCAATTACCTCAGGCCCCTACAATGAGCAGTTCTTC. Protein product: CASSSITSGPYNEQFF.

This chain links TRBV5-8 with TRBJ2-7, with 8 bases fitting TRBD1. The V gene end was trimmed by 4 bases and the J gene end by 9 bases; junction bases not matched to a gene: 9. The CDR3 has 13 residues. Germline CDR1 is SGHTS and CDR2 is YDEGEE. The CDR3 reads CASSQDRAFGQYF. The CDR3 DNA follows: TGTGCCAGCAGCCAGGACAGGGCTTTTGGGCAGTACTTC.

The J gene is TRBJ1-1, the V gene TRBV5-1, with no clear D. CDR1 is SGHRS, CDR2 YFSETQ, per germline. The CDR3 is 14 residues long. Between the trimmed V and J ends, which lost 3 bases and 4 bases, there was a span of 13 bases. In DNA, the CDR3 is TGCGCCAGCAGCTCGATACGCGATGCCACTGAAGCTTTCTTT. Translated, it gives CASSSIRDATEAFF.

This clonotype was counted only a few times. The chain links TRBV27 to TRBJ2-1; 9 bases agree with TRBD2. The CDR3 has 13 amino acids. With 5 bases clipped from V and 10 bases from J, the junction kept 6 bases outside the gene matches. Germline V lookup: CDR1 MNHEY, CDR2 SMNVEV (reference sequence). The CDR3: CASSMGLAREQFF. The CDR3 DNA sequence: TGTGCCAGCAGTATGGGACTAGCAAGGGAGCAGTTCTTC.

This clonotype appeared many times. The rearrangement uses TRBV19 and TRBJ2-3, with D maybe TRBD2 (5 bases). Per germline, CDR1 LNHDA and CDR2 SQIVND (reference sequence). V lost 10 bases, J lost 2 bases, and 10 bases lay in between. The CDR3 is made up of 12 amino acids. Here the CDR3 reads CATLATTDTQYF. For the CDR3, the DNA is TGTGCCACCCTAGCTACCACAGATACGCAGTATTTT.

This clonotype came up many times. The V call is TRBV6-5, the J call TRBJ2-7, with 7 bases aligning to TRBD1. This CDR3 contains 14 residues. From germline, CDR1 is MNHEY and CDR2 SVGAGI. V gave up 2 bases and J gave up 3 bases; unmatched junction bases: 4. The chain's CDR3 is CASSYRDSNYEQYF. CDR3 nucleotides: TGTGCCAGCAGTTACCGGGACAGTAACTACGAGCAGTACTTC.

This clonotype was counted a few times. The chain uses TRBV5-6 and TRBJ2-1; the D gene is possibly TRBD2 (6 bases). The V and J ends lost 0 bases and 14 bases respectively, with 21 bases between them. Per the germline V gene, CDR1 is SGHDT and CDR2 is YYEEEE. The CDR3 has 15 residues. CDR3 coding DNA: TGTGCCAGCAGCTTGGTAGGGAGCGGGTTCGCCGCTGAGTTCTTC. Translating gives CASSLVGSGFAAEFF.

The V and J genes are TRBV19 and TRBJ1-2, with D hard to call. The CDR3 covers 13 residues. From germline, CDR1 is LNHDA and CDR2 SQIVND (reference sequence). V shed 0 bases and J shed 4 bases, with 6 bases lying between them. CDR3 DNA: TGTGCCAGTAGTATAGATCCCAGCTATGGCTACACCTTC. It specifies CASSIDPSYGYTF. Combining the CDR3 with reference TRBV19 and TRBJ1-2 gives the whole variable domain DGGITQSPKYLFRKEGQNVTLSCEQNLNHDAMYWYRQDPGQGLRLIYYSQIVNDFQKGDIAEGYSVSREKKESFPLTVTSAQKNPTAFYLCASSIDPSYGYTFGSGTRLTVV.

The rearrangement links TRBV10-3 to TRBJ1-4; unclear D gene. This CDR3 comprises 13 residues. V lost 2 bases and J lost 7, with 8 bases in between. Per the germline V gene, CDR1 is ENHRY and CDR2 is SYGVKD. This chain's CDR3 is CAISETISEKLFF. CDR3 bases: TGTGCCATCAGTGAGACCATCAGTGAAAAACTGTTTTTT.

The chain links TRBV5-1 to TRBJ1-2; maybe TRBD1 (5 bases). This CDR3 has 15 residues. Between the trimmed V and J ends, which lost 3 bases and 6 bases, there was a span of 18 bases. Germline V gene lookup returns CDR1 SGHRS and CDR2 YFSETQ. The CDR3: CASSSWDRPEDGYTF. Here the CDR3 DNA reads TGCGCCAGCAGCTCCTGGGACCGCCCGGAGGATGGCTACACCTTC.

The rearrangement uses TRBV2 and TRBJ2-3; D remains unclear. This CDR3 contains 15 residues. The germline V gene encodes CDR1 SNHLY and CDR2 FYNNEI. V was trimmed by 3 bases and J by 0 bases, leaving 10 bases between them. The CDR3 DNA sequence: TGTGCCAGCAGTGAGGACGGAACTAGCACAGATACGCAGTATTTT. It specifies CASSEDGTSTDTQYF.

This clonotype showed up just a few times. The DNA of the CDR3 is TGTGCCAGCAGCTTAGCGCAAAGGCAGAGTGAAGCTTTCTTT. As protein: CASSLAQRQSEAFF. This rearrangement joins TRBV7-9 to TRBJ1-1; no clear D gene. Trimming stripped 0 bases from V and 7 bases from J, with 12 bases between. Germline values: CDR1 SEHNR, CDR2 FQNEAQ (reference sequence). The CDR3 length is 14 residues.

In this sample, this clonotype turned up a few times. The genes are TRBV7-2 and TRBJ2-7; TRBD2 matches at 8 bases. V was clipped by 1 base and J by 7 bases; unmatched bases: 6. This CDR3 has 14 residues. The germline CDR1 and CDR2 sequences are SGHTA and FQGNSA. DNA for the CDR3: TGTGCCAGCAGCTTAGTCGGGGGGGACAATGAGCAGTACTTC. Amino acids: CASSLVGGDNEQYF.

This clonotype was recorded a few times. The J gene is TRBJ2-5, the V gene TRBV3-1; D is unclear. V dropped 4 bases and J dropped 0 bases, with 9 bases sitting between them. The V gene's germline CDR1 is LGHDT and CDR2 YNNKEL (reference sequence). CDR3 size: 14 residues. In nucleotides, the CDR3 is TGTGCCAGCAGCCCCTCACCCCACCAAGAGACCCAGTACTTC. Translation gives CASSPSPHQETQYF.

This clonotype was detected ten times or more. The rearrangement links TRBV27 to TRBJ2-7; D perhaps matches TRBD2 (5 bases). The CDR3 runs 15 residues. Germline CDR1 MNHEY, CDR2 SMNVEV (reference sequence). The V and J ends lost 0 bases and 0 bases respectively, with 9 bases between them. CDR3 sequence reads: CASSLSRVSSYEQYF. CDR3 DNA: TGTGCCAGCAGTTTATCGCGGGTCAGCTCCTACGAGCAGTACTTC.

The V call is TRBV20-1, the J call TRBJ1-2, with unresolved D. Trimming shortened V by 3 bases and J by 3 bases, and 14 bases separated the two germline ends. The CDR3 extends over 14 amino acids. The germline V gene encodes CDR1 DFQATT and CDR2 SNEGSKA (reference sequence). The CDR3, as DNA: TGCAGTGCTAGTCCCGCGACCGGGCACTATGGCTACACCTTC. It codes for CSASPATGHYGYTF.